One sample yielded the 25 T cell receptor beta chains listed below, sequenced in a study of cytomegalovirus exposure and HLA in healthy donors. Profiling relied on immunoSEQ multiplex PCR, and the TCRdb table lists in-frame clones only, not all of them. The sample yields 78,000 or so clones, about 95% seen once. Source material: PBMCs. Receptors originate from a man between 18 and 29 years old in good health and CMV-seropositive.

The chain combines TRBV11-3 with TRBJ2-2; 10 nucleotides line up with TRBD1. The length of the CDR3 is 18 residues. J gave up 1 base and V 1 base, and 6 bases lay outside the gene matches. CDR1 is SGHNT, CDR2 YENEEA, per germline. The CDR3, as DNA: TGTGCCAGCAGCTTAGGTGACAGGGGGCGTAAGAACACCGGGGAGCTGTTTTTT. Its protein product is CASSLGDRGRKNTGELFF.

For this clone: This sample also contains other DNA sequences that code for the same CDR3. The chain is built from TRBV5-1 and TRBJ1-1, with D maybe TRBD1 (5 bases). The V gene lost 3 bases and the J gene lost 2 bases, with 8 bases spanning the gap. This CDR3 is 13 amino acids long. CDR1 is SGHRS, CDR2 YFSETQ, per germline. For the CDR3, the DNA is TGCGCCAGCAGCTCGCAGGGCAACACTGAAGCTTTCTTT. Translated, it gives CASSSQGNTEAFF.

The J gene is TRBJ1-2, the V gene TRBV18, with 9 bases lining up with TRBD1. The CDR3 length is 14 residues. With 1 base clipped from V and 3 bases from J, the junction kept 0 bases outside the gene matches. CDR1 and CDR2 from the germline V gene are KGHSH and LQKENI. The CDR3 DNA is TGTGCCAGCTCACCACGGGACAGGGACTATGGCTACACCTTC. Encoded protein: CASSPRDRDYGYTF.

V is TRBV4-1 and J is TRBJ2-4; 7 positions agree with TRBD2. The CDR3 has 15 amino acids. The V gene end was trimmed by 1 base and the J gene end by 8 bases; junction bases not matched to a gene: 8. Looked up from germline, CDR1 is MGHRA and CDR2 is YSYEKL. In DNA, the CDR3 is TGCGCCAGCAGCCAAGTATTTGCGGGAGAGGACATTCAGTACTTC. Amino acid sequence: CASSQVFAGEDIQYF.

J is TRBJ1-5 and V is TRBV19, with D possibly being TRBD1 (6 bases). Germline lookup yields CDR1 LNHDA and CDR2 SQIVND (reference sequence). This CDR3 has 12 residues. Trimming cost V 5 bases and J 6 bases, with 8 bases left between them. CDR3 in DNA: TGTGCCAGTAGTCTACAGGGTCAGCCCCAGCATTTT. It encodes CASSLQGQPQHF. The full variable domain, with the rest looked up from reference TRBV19 and TRBJ1-5, is DGGITQSPKYLFRKEGQNVTLSCEQNLNHDAMYWYRQDPGQGLRLIYYSQIVNDFQKGDIAEGYSVSREKKESFPLTVTSAQKNPTAFYLCASSLQGQPQHFGDGTRLSIL.

The chain has TRBV21-1 and TRBJ2-2; the listed D gene, TRBD2, was not tested against the DNA. TRBV21-1 is noted as a pseudogene. This CDR3 is 15 amino acids long. This CDR3 reads CASSKLAENTGELFF. DNA of the CDR3: TGTGCCAGCAGCAAACTAGCGGAGAACACCGGGGAGCTGTTTTTT.

The CDR3 region is CAWSEGLNTEAFF. In nucleotides, the CDR3 is TGTGCCTGGAGTGAGGGGTTGAACACTGAAGCTTTCTTT. This chain uses TRBV30 with TRBJ1-1; D is possibly TRBD1 (5 bases). The CDR3 runs 13 residues. Per germline, CDR1 GTSNPN and CDR2 SVGIG (reference sequence). V was trimmed by 1 base and J by 0 bases, leaving 6 bases between them.

The chain employs TRBV5-1 and TRBJ1-5; tentatively, D is TRBD1 (5 bases). The CDR3 extends over 16 amino acids. Germline CDR1 reads SGHRS; CDR2 reads YFSETQ. With 0 bases removed from V and 1 base from J, the gap between germline ends came to 11 bases. In DNA form, the CDR3 reads TGCGCCAGCAGCTTGGGTGTTGGGGGGAGCAATCAGCCCCAGCATTTT. Translating it yields CASSLGVGGSNQPQHF.

The chain is built from TRBV13 and TRBJ2-3; the D gene is possibly TRBD2 (8 bases). The germline CDR1 and CDR2 sequences are PRHDT and FYEKMQ (reference sequence). This CDR3 has 13 amino acids. V lost 0 bases to trimming and J lost 15 bases, with 16 bases between them. CDR3 loop: CASSLGSGGLVYF. As DNA, the CDR3 is TGTGCCAGCAGCTTAGGCTCAGGGGGACTAGTATATTTT.

The genes are TRBV5-1 and TRBJ2-5; weak D call: TRBD2 (6 bases). Per the germline V gene, CDR1 is SGHRS and CDR2 is YFSETQ. Trimming pared 4 bases from V and 5 bases from J, leaving 18 bases between. The CDR3 length is 15 residues. CDR3 sequence: CASSPGPGREETQYF. CDR3 DNA sequence: TGCGCCAGCAGCCCCGGGCCTGGTCGGGAGGAGACCCAGTACTTC.

This clone was seen a single time. V usage is TRBV4-1 and J usage is TRBJ1-3; D remains unclear. There are 13 residues in the CDR3. Trimming took 1 base from V and 8 from J, leaving 9 bases between them. Germline loops: CDR1 MGHRA, CDR2 YSYEKL. CDR3 sequence: CASSQVEGDTIYF. As DNA, the CDR3 is TGCGCCAGCAGCCAAGTCGAGGGCGACACCATATATTTT.

V gene TRBV7-2 combines with J gene TRBJ2-7; 7 bases align to TRBD2. The CDR3 is 14 residues long. CDR1 SGHTA and CDR2 FQGNSA come from the germline V gene. V shed 2 bases, J shed 7 bases, and the junction held 8 bases outside the gene matches. CDR3 sequence reads: CASSLRGDYREQYF. DNA of the CDR3: TGTGCCAGCAGCTTACGCGGGGACTACCGGGAGCAGTACTTC.

The rearrangement uses TRBV7-9 and TRBJ1-1, with D perhaps TRBD1 (6 bases). The CDR3 extends over 15 amino acids. The V end lost 4 bases, the J end lost 2 bases, and 14 bases lay between the germline ends. The germline CDR1 and CDR2 sequences are SEHNR and FQNEAQ (reference sequence). This chain's CDR3 is CASSSAEGENTEAFF. The CDR3 DNA sequence: TGTGCCAGCAGCTCTGCTGAGGGGGAAAACACTGAAGCTTTCTTT. The whole variable domain, filled in from reference TRBV7-9 and TRBJ1-1, reads DTGVSQNPRHKITKRGQNVTFRCDPISEHNRLYWYRQTLGQGPEFLTYFQNEAQLEKSRLLSDRFSAERPKGSFSTLEIQRTEQGDSAMYLCASSSAEGENTEAFFGQGTRLTVV.

This CDR3 is CASSWDISNQPQHF. CDR3 DNA: TGTGCCAGTAGTTGGGACATTAGCAATCAGCCCCAGCATTTT. This chain joins TRBV19 and TRBJ1-5; D possibly corresponds to TRBD1 (6 bases). Per the germline V gene, CDR1 is LNHDA and CDR2 is SQIVND (reference sequence). The length of the CDR3 is 14 residues. Between the trimmed V and J ends, which lost 5 bases and 0 bases, there was a span of 8 bases.

The chain is built from TRBV19 and TRBJ1-5, with TRBD1 matching over 8 bases. The CDR3 is 15 residues long. Per the germline V gene, CDR1 is LNHDA and CDR2 is SQIVND (reference sequence). Trimming cost V 5 bases and J 1 base; bases outside gene matches: 4. CDR3 sequence reads: CASSHRGVSNQPQHF. Written as DNA, the CDR3 is TGTGCCAGTAGTCACAGGGGGGTGAGCAATCAGCCCCAGCATTTT. The variable domain in full, completed from reference TRBV19 and TRBJ1-5, reads DGGITQSPKYLFRKEGQNVTLSCEQNLNHDAMYWYRQDPGQGLRLIYYSQIVNDFQKGDIAEGYSVSREKKESFPLTVTSAQKNPTAFYLCASSHRGVSNQPQHFGDGTRLSIL.

The chain is built from TRBV30 and TRBJ1-5; 7 bases are shared with TRBD1. V shed 4 bases, J shed 2 bases, and the junction held 8 bases outside the gene matches. The CDR3 sequence is 15 residues long. CDR1 is GTSNPN, CDR2 SVGIG, per germline (reference sequence). CDR3 nucleotide sequence: TGTGCCTGGACATACAGGGGCAAAGGCAATCAGCCCCAGCATTTT. Protein product: CAWTYRGKGNQPQHF.

This chain's CDR3 is CASSWRLGEQFF. CDR3 nucleotide sequence: TGTGCCAGCAGTTGGAGGCTGGGTGAGCAGTTCTTC. The genes are TRBV27 and TRBJ2-1; a possible D gene is TRBD2 (5 bases). Per the germline V gene, CDR1 is MNHEY and CDR2 is SMNVEV (reference sequence). The ends were cut back, 4 bases at V and 9 bases at J, with 10 bases in the middle. The CDR3 sequence is 12 residues long.

V and J are TRBV5-6 and TRBJ2-5; the match to TRBD2 covers 10 bases. With 1 base clipped from V and 7 bases from J, the junction kept 4 bases outside the gene matches. Germline V gene data show CDR1 as SGHDT and CDR2 as YYEEEE. This CDR3 comprises 14 residues. The CDR3 nucleotides are TGTGCCAGCAGCTTGACTAGCGGGATAGGGACCCAGTACTTC. Encoded protein: CASSLTSGIGTQYF.

This chain links TRBV5-4 with TRBJ2-1, with 9 bases fitting TRBD2. Germline-derived CDR1 and CDR2 are SGHNT and YYREEE (reference sequence). The CDR3 totals 16 residues. J was trimmed by 6 bases and V by 0 bases; bases with no gene match: 7. The CDR3 DNA sequence: TGTGCCAGCAGCTTGGCGTCTAGCGGGAACCCCAATGAGCAGTTCTTC. Protein product: CASSLASSGNPNEQFF.

This CDR3 is CASSPSTSGDTQYF. DNA of the CDR3: TGTGCCAGCAGCCCATCGACTAGCGGGGATACGCAGTATTTT. The chain recombines TRBV5-4 with TRBJ2-3, with 10 bases aligning to TRBD2. Germline V lookup: CDR1 SGHNT, CDR2 YYREEE (reference sequence). V dropped 4 bases and J dropped 6; count of bases not matched to a gene: 5. The CDR3 runs 14 residues.

This chain joins TRBV5-8 and TRBJ2-3; TRBD1 agrees at 8 bases. Per germline, CDR1 SGHTS and CDR2 YDEGEE. There are 17 residues in the CDR3. Losses at the gene ends were 4 bases for V and 1 base for J; bases not matched to a gene: 11. The CDR3 protein is CASSLVVGTGRTDTQYF. The CDR3 region has the DNA TGTGCCAGCAGCCTCGTTGTCGGGACAGGTCGCACAGATACGCAGTATTTT.

The chain carries TRBV28 and TRBJ1-4; D is possibly TRBD1 (6 bases). The V gene's germline CDR1 is MDHEN and CDR2 SYDVKM. The CDR3 runs to 14 residues. With 2 bases removed from V and 8 bases from J, the gap between germline ends came to 12 bases. CDR3 in DNA: TGTGCCAGCAGTTTAGGTGGCCAGGGGGAAAAACTGTTTTTT. Encoded protein: CASSLGGQGEKLFF.

The genes are TRBV19 and TRBJ1-4; a possible D gene is TRBD1 (6 bases). Deletions cut 8 bases from V and 1 base from J, with 14 bases between. Per germline, CDR1 LNHDA and CDR2 SQIVND (reference sequence). This CDR3 is built from 15 residues. CDR3 region: CASRDPQGTNEKLFF. CDR3 bases: TGTGCCAGTCGGGACCCACAGGGAACTAATGAAAAACTGTTTTTT.

This chain joins TRBV15 and TRBJ1-4; 9 bases are shared with TRBD1. The CDR3 is 15 residues long. The germline V gene has CDR1 LNHNV and CDR2 YYDKDF (reference sequence). Trimming cost V 2 bases and J 6 bases; bases outside gene matches: 4. The CDR3 reads CATSRRQGVDEKLFF. The CDR3 region has the DNA TGTGCCACCAGCAGAAGACAGGGGGTGGATGAAAAACTGTTTTTT.

The CDR3 DNA reads as TGCGCCAGCAGCCTTGAAGGCAGGGGGCTTGAAAAACTGTTTTTT. This translates into CASSLEGRGLEKLFF. This chain connects TRBV5-1 to TRBJ1-4; 8 positions agree with TRBD1. The CDR3 is made up of 15 amino acids. After removal of 4 bases from V and 7 bases from J, the junction contained 9 bases not matched to a gene. The germline V gene encodes CDR1 SGHRS and CDR2 YFSETQ.